This entry lists 26 T cell receptor beta chains sequenced from one sample in a study of cytomegalovirus exposure and HLA in healthy donors. Both 60 Vbeta primers and 13 Jbeta primers went into the PCR. Some clones are missing from TCRdb's copy, which holds only in-frame ones; the method was immunoSEQ multiplex PCR. The sample yields 150,000 to 200,000 clones, roughly 77% seen once. Source material: PBMCs. These receptors were obtained from a woman aged 45 to 65 in good health and CMV-seronegative.

The V call is TRBV6-1, the J call TRBJ2-1, with 13 bases aligning to TRBD2. From germline, CDR1 is MNHNS and CDR2 SASEGT. The ends lost 7 bases at V and 7 bases at J; junction bases unmatched: 1. This CDR3 is 13 amino acids long. The CDR3 is CASKGLAGNEQFF. The CDR3 nucleotides are TGTGCCAGCAAGGGACTAGCGGGAAATGAGCAGTTCTTC.

The J gene is TRBJ2-2, the V gene TRBV6-5; D is perhaps TRBD2 (6 bases). The CDR3 covers 15 residues. Trimming stripped 2 bases from V and 4 bases from J, with 11 bases between. Per the germline V gene, CDR1 is MNHEY and CDR2 is SVGAGI. CDR3 loop: CASSYLGGATGELFF. CDR3 bases: TGTGCCAGCAGTTACCTCGGCGGGGCCACCGGGGAGCTGTTTTTT.

This chain links TRBV7-3 with TRBJ1-1; no clear D. The CDR3 is 13 residues long. Looked up from germline, CDR1 is SGHTA and CDR2 is FQGTGA. Trimming cost V 5 bases and J 3 bases, with 10 bases left between them. Here the CDR3 reads CASSQQSHTEAFF. The CDR3 DNA reads as TGTGCCAGCAGCCAACAGTCGCACACTGAAGCTTTCTTT.

This chain uses TRBV28 with TRBJ1-5; the D is unclear. Germline lookup yields CDR1 MDHEN and CDR2 SYDVKM. The CDR3 totals 14 residues. Between the trimmed V and J ends, which lost 5 bases and 3 bases, there was a span of 11 bases. The CDR3 loop is CASSPPGTNQPQHF. CDR3 nucleotide sequence: TGTGCCAGCAGTCCTCCGGGTACCAATCAGCCCCAGCATTTT.

This chain links TRBV5-1 with TRBJ2-7; tentatively, D is TRBD1 (6 bases). The V and J ends lost 0 bases and 6 bases respectively, with 10 bases between them. The germline CDR1 and CDR2 sequences are SGHRS and YFSETQ. CDR3 size: 13 residues. The CDR3 here is CASSLGQGFEQYF. CDR3 nucleotides: TGCGCCAGCAGCTTGGGGCAGGGGTTCGAGCAGTACTTC.

The V call is TRBV9, the J call TRBJ1-3; D perhaps matches TRBD1 (5 bases). The germline V gene has CDR1 SGDLS and CDR2 YYNGEE. CDR3 length equals 15 residues. V dropped 1 base and J dropped 4 bases, with 12 bases sitting between them. In DNA form, the CDR3 reads TGTGCCAGCAGCGTACATTCAGGGTCAGGAAACACCATATATTTT. It translates to CASSVHSGSGNTIYF.

The V gene is TRBV7-3, the J gene TRBJ2-5, with 7 bases lining up with TRBD1. There are 13 residues in the CDR3. Trimming took 5 bases from V and 5 from J; bases not matched to a gene: 5. Germline-derived CDR1 and CDR2 are SGHTA and FQGTGA. Here the CDR3 DNA reads TGTGCCAGCAGCATGAACAGGGGTGAGACCCAGTACTTC. It is translated as CASSMNRGETQYF.

In its sample, this clone was seen once. This chain uses TRBV18 with TRBJ1-1; possibly TRBD1 for D (5 bases). CDR1 and CDR2 from the germline V gene are KGHSH and LQKENI. CDR3 length equals 15 residues. With 0 bases removed from V and 3 bases from J, the gap between germline ends came to 11 bases. The CDR3 DNA is TGTGCCAGCTCACCACCGAAGGGGTGGGACACTGAAGCTTTCTTT. Amino acids: CASSPPKGWDTEAFF.

This rearrangement joins TRBV2 to TRBJ1-5; a possible D gene is TRBD1 (5 bases). Trimming pared 6 bases from V and 9 bases from J, leaving 15 bases between. Per the germline V gene, CDR1 is SNHLY and CDR2 is FYNNEI. The CDR3 is 13 amino acids. The CDR3, as DNA: TGTGCCAGCAGGGGGACCTTGGGGGGGCCCCAGCATTTT. Its translation: CASRGTLGGPQHF. The full variable domain, its missing parts supplied by reference TRBV2 and TRBJ1-5, is EPEVTQTPSHQVTQMGQEVILRCVPISNHLYFYWYRQILGQKVEFLVSFYNNEISEKSEIFDDQFSVERPDGSNFTLKIRSTKLEDSAMYFCASRGTLGGPQHFGDGTRLSIL.

The V gene is TRBV9, the J gene TRBJ2-2, with TRBD2 as a possible D gene (6 bases). There are 14 residues in the CDR3. The germline V gene encodes CDR1 SGDLS and CDR2 YYNGEE. The germline V and J ends were trimmed by 2 bases and 5 bases, with 10 bases remaining between them. The CDR3 nucleotides are TGTGCCAGCAGCGTTATAGCGGCTACCGGGGAGCTGTTTTTT. This translates into CASSVIAATGELFF.

The chain couples TRBV6-6 to TRBJ1-1, with 7 bases that match TRBD1. The CDR3 consists of 15 residues. Germline V gene data show CDR1 as MNHNY and CDR2 as SVGAGI (reference sequence). Losses at the gene ends were 5 bases for V and 0 bases for J; bases not matched to a gene: 6. The CDR3 DNA reads as TGTGCCAGCAGTACTCAACAGGGGATGAACACTGAAGCTTTCTTT. This translates into CASSTQQGMNTEAFF.

This rearrangement joins TRBV28 to TRBJ2-1, with a weak D call TRBD2 (6 bases). Germline V gives CDR1 MDHEN, CDR2 SYDVKM. The V end was cut by 1 base, the J end by 3 bases, with 7 bases between. This CDR3 region has 14 residues. The CDR3 DNA reads TGTGCCAGCAGTTTATCGGGGGACTACAATGAGCAGTTCTTC. The encoded protein is CASSLSGDYNEQFF.

The chain recombines TRBV11-1 with TRBJ1-3, with no clear D. The V gene's germline CDR1 is SGHAT and CDR2 FQDESV (reference sequence). The CDR3 totals 11 residues. V shed 6 bases and J shed 3 bases, with 3 bases lying between them. The CDR3 sequence: CASSLGNTIYF. CDR3 sequence (DNA): TGTGCCAGCAGTCTTGGAAACACCATATATTTT.

The chain carries TRBV11-1 and TRBJ1-1, with 9 positions matching TRBD1. This CDR3 comprises 15 residues. V shed 1 base, J shed 4 bases, and the junction held 4 bases outside the gene matches. Germline V gene sequence: CDR1 SGHAT, CDR2 FQDESV (reference sequence). The CDR3 DNA reads TGTGCCAGCAGCTTAGGAGGGACAGGGAGCACTGAAGCTTTCTTT. Translation: CASSLGGTGSTEAFF.

The V gene is TRBV6-5, the J gene TRBJ2-1; 9 nucleotides agree with TRBD2. CDR3 length equals 14 residues. The V gene end was trimmed by 5 bases and the J gene end by 4 bases; junction bases not matched to a gene: 3. Germline loops: CDR1 MNHEY, CDR2 SVGAGI. The CDR3 here is CASSGTSWYNEQFF. The CDR3 bases are TGTGCCAGCAGTGGGACTAGCTGGTACAATGAGCAGTTCTTC.

J is TRBJ1-4 and V is TRBV5-1; no reliable D call. V was clipped by 5 bases and J by 7 bases, with 15 bases between them. This CDR3 is 14 amino acids long. Per the germline V gene, CDR1 is SGHRS and CDR2 is YFSETQ. The CDR3 sequence is CASRGGPGSEKLFF. The CDR3 bases are TGCGCCAGCAGGGGAGGCCCCGGCAGTGAAAAACTGTTTTTT.

V is TRBV13 and J is TRBJ2-7, with D maybe TRBD2 (6 bases). The CDR3 is made up of 14 amino acids. Trimming left V 5 bases short and J 1 base short, with 12 bases between. Germline lookup yields CDR1 PRHDT and CDR2 FYEKMQ (reference sequence). The CDR3 reads CASSLRDWSYEQYF. CDR3 DNA: TGTGCCAGCAGCCTTCGGGACTGGTCCTACGAGCAGTACTTC.

Here the CDR3 DNA reads TGCGCCAGCAGCTTGGACAGCCTACTCTACAATGAGCAGTTCTTC. Amino acid sequence: CASSLDSLLYNEQFF. The genes are TRBV5-1 and TRBJ2-1; D gene ambiguous. Trimming shortened V by 0 bases and J by 3 bases, and 10 bases separated the two germline ends. CDR1 SGHRS and CDR2 YFSETQ come from the germline V gene. CDR3 length: 15 residues.

The chain is built from TRBV18 and TRBJ1-1, with 7 bases that match TRBD1. Germline V gene lookup returns CDR1 KGHSH and CDR2 LQKENI. V shed 4 bases and J 1 base; nucleotides not matched to a gene: 0. CDR3 length: 13 residues. CDR3 in amino acids: CASSRDRNTEAFF. CDR3 sequence (DNA): TGTGCCAGCTCACGGGACAGGAACACTGAAGCTTTCTTT.

This sequence joins TRBV6-4 and TRBJ1-2; 8 bases are a match to TRBD1. The CDR3 loop spans 14 amino acids. Looked up from germline, CDR1 is MRHNA and CDR2 is SNTAGT. The trim removed 6 bases at V and 8 bases at J, leaving 11 bases unmatched. In DNA form, the CDR3 reads TGTGCCAGCAGCCCCACTGGACAGGGAAGAGGCTACACCTTC. The encoded protein is CASSPTGQGRGYTF.

The table lists this clone with many counts. This chain uses TRBV6-5 with TRBJ1-5; tentatively, D is TRBD1 (5 bases). The V end lost 5 bases, the J end lost 4 bases, and 9 bases lay between the germline ends. The CDR3 is 13 amino acids. Germline V lookup: CDR1 MNHEY, CDR2 SVGAGI. The CDR3 nucleotides read TGTGCCAGCAGTCTACAGGAAAATCAGCCCCAGCATTTT. Encoded protein: CASSLQENQPQHF.

The chain recombines TRBV7-2 with TRBJ1-5, with a possible D match to TRBD1 (5 bases). Germline CDR1 reads SGHTA; CDR2 reads FQGNSA. The CDR3 is 14 residues long. The V and J ends lost 4 bases and 6 bases respectively, with 13 bases between them. CDR3 protein: CASSSAQGGQPQHF. The CDR3 DNA reads TGTGCCAGCAGCTCCGCTCAGGGCGGTCAGCCCCAGCATTTT.

The chain joins TRBV4-1 to TRBJ2-1, with a possible D match to TRBD1 (5 bases). Deletions cut 4 bases from V and 5 bases from J, with 18 bases between. There are 16 residues in the CDR3. Germline V gene sequence: CDR1 MGHRA, CDR2 YSYEKL. This chain's CDR3 is CASSRNTGLLNNEQFF. The CDR3 DNA follows: TGCGCCAGCAGCCGGAACACAGGTTTGTTAAACAATGAGCAGTTCTTC.

This clone showed up just a few times. V is TRBV5-1 and J is TRBJ1-1, with D perhaps TRBD1 (5 bases). Germline V lookup: CDR1 SGHRS, CDR2 YFSETQ. The CDR3 runs 13 residues. V was cut by 0 bases and J by 6 bases, with 9 bases left in between. The CDR3 sequence is CASSLAGGAEAFF. The CDR3 bases are TGCGCCAGCAGCTTGGCCGGGGGGGCTGAAGCTTTCTTT. Full variable domain (remainder filled in from reference TRBV5-1 and TRBJ1-1): KAGVTQTPRYLIKTRGQQVTLSCSPISGHRSVSWYQQTPGQGLQFLFEYFSETQRNKGNFPGRFSGRQFSNSRSEMNVSTLELGDSALYLCASSLAGGAEAFFGQGTRLTVV.

This chain connects TRBV14 to TRBJ2-7; no clear D. The germline gives CDR1 SGHDN, CDR2 FVKESK. V lost 1 base and J lost 10, with 8 bases in between. CDR3 size: 11 residues. In DNA, the CDR3 is TGTGCCAGCAGCCAAGCGGCGGCACAGTACTTC. The encoded protein is CASSQAAAQYF.

This chain uses TRBV7-6 with TRBJ1-1, with D unresolved. The V and J ends lost 1 base and 1 base respectively, with 10 bases between them. This CDR3 contains 15 residues. Per germline, CDR1 SGHVS and CDR2 FNYEAQ. The CDR3 nucleotides are TGTGCCAGCAGCTTAGAGAGAGCGGAGAACACTGAAGCTTTCTTT. Translating gives CASSLERAENTEAFF.